A single sample is the source of the 29 T cell receptor beta chains below, sequenced in a study of shared clonotypes between healthy human individuals. Libraries were prepared by immunoSEQ multiplex PCR; TCRdb keeps only in-frame clonotypes and omits some of them. In the table there are roughly 500,000 clones, about 78% of which are singletons. Sequenced input: PBMCs. Receptor source: a woman aged 40 to 55 in good health. Some clones in this sample may be carry-over from other donors' samples.

V is TRBV7-8 and J is TRBJ2-7; D is ambiguous. V was shortened by 7 bases and J by 3 bases, with 13 bases between the two germline ends. The CDR3 has 13 amino acids. Germline assignment: CDR1 SGHVS and CDR2 FQNEAQ. CDR3 sequence: CASTPRKSYEQYF. The CDR3 bases are TGTGCCAGCACTCCCCGGAAGAGCTACGAGCAGTACTTC.

This rearrangement joins TRBV19 to TRBJ2-2, with TRBD2 matching over 7 bases. V dropped 7 bases and J dropped 5; count of bases not matched to a gene: 7. There are 14 residues in the CDR3. CDR1 is LNHDA and CDR2 is SQIVND in the germline V gene (reference sequence). CDR3 bases: TGTGCCAGTAACGGGGGAGGGGCGACCGGGGAGCTGTTTTTT. Protein: CASNGGGATGELFF.

The rearrangement joins TRBV21-1 to TRBJ2-5; the D call of TRBD2 is as the table states it, not checked on the DNA. TRBV21-1 is classified as a pseudogene. This CDR3 contains 18 residues. The CDR3, as DNA: TGTGCCAGCACAGAAAAACCAAGGACTAGCGGGAGTACGGAGACCCAGTACTTC. Its protein product is CASTEKPRTSGSTETQYF.

The chain uses TRBV2 and TRBJ2-7; 8 bases are a match to TRBD2. Germline CDR1 reads SNHLY; CDR2 reads FYNNEI. The junction had 6 bases not matched to a gene; V was cut back by 6 bases and J by 5 bases. This CDR3 has 13 residues. CDR3 residues: CASSPGLADEQYF. For the CDR3, the DNA is TGTGCCAGCAGCCCCGGACTAGCCGACGAGCAGTACTTC.

This clone was recorded only once. The chain joins TRBV28 to TRBJ2-3; 7 bases are shared with TRBD2. From germline, CDR1 is MDHEN and CDR2 SYDVKM. J lost 4 bases, V lost 10 bases, and 8 bases had no gene match. The length of the CDR3 is 13 residues. CDR3 nucleotide sequence: TGTGCCAACCAAGCCCGGGGGGCAGATACGCAGTATTTT. Amino acid sequence: CANQARGADTQYF.

The J gene is TRBJ2-1, the V gene TRBV14; the D gene is possibly TRBD2 (6 bases). V lost 4 bases and J 3 bases, leaving 10 bases between the germline ends. This CDR3 region has 14 residues. Germline V lookup: CDR1 SGHDN, CDR2 FVKESK. Written as DNA, the CDR3 is TGTGCCAGCAGCCGGGACTTCGTCTACAATGAGCAGTTCTTC. Its translation: CASSRDFVYNEQFF.

This clone was seen a few times. The chain has TRBV25-1 and TRBJ1-3; D remains unclear. Germline assignment: CDR1 MGHDK and CDR2 SYGVNS. This CDR3 region has 16 residues. Trimming shortened V by 4 bases and J by 2 bases, and 15 bases separated the two germline ends. This chain's CDR3 is CASSGPMGSAGNTIYF. The DNA of the CDR3 is TGTGCCAGCAGTGGCCCAATGGGGTCGGCTGGAAACACCATATATTTT.

The CDR3 DNA follows: TGTGCCAGCTCATTTGGGGGGAACCCCTACGAGCAGTACTTC. It is translated as CASSFGGNPYEQYF. The chain combines TRBV7-3 with TRBJ2-7; the D gene is possibly TRBD2 (6 bases). The CDR3 loop spans 14 amino acids. Per germline, CDR1 SGHTA and CDR2 FQGTGA. Trimming shortened V by 8 bases and J by 2 bases, and 16 bases separated the two germline ends.

This rearrangement joins TRBV5-1 to TRBJ1-5; TRBD1 agrees at 7 bases. The CDR3 has 15 residues. V lost 0 bases, J lost 5 bases, and 5 bases stayed unmatched. Per germline, CDR1 SGHRS and CDR2 YFSETQ. CDR3 amino acids: CASSLGTRGDQPQHF. CDR3 DNA sequence: TGCGCCAGCAGCTTGGGGACCAGGGGGGATCAGCCCCAGCATTTT.

The DNA of the CDR3 is TGTGCCAGTAGTATCGGACTCCTTTCGGGCTACACCTTC. Translation gives CASSIGLLSGYTF. The rearrangement links TRBV19 to TRBJ1-2; the D is unclear. The germline CDR1 and CDR2 sequences are LNHDA and SQIVND (reference sequence). The CDR3 spans 13 residues. V lost 3 bases, J lost 8 bases, and 13 bases lay in between.

This clone was seen a handful of times. The gene calls are TRBV30 and TRBJ1-5; no firm D call. The CDR3 extends over 14 amino acids. Germline assignment: CDR1 GTSNPN and CDR2 SVGIG (reference sequence). V was trimmed by 2 bases and J by 3 bases, leaving 11 bases between them. The chain's CDR3 is CAWSIARINQPQHF. In DNA form, the CDR3 reads TGTGCCTGGAGTATTGCCAGAATCAATCAGCCCCAGCATTTT. Combining the CDR3 with reference TRBV30 and TRBJ1-5 gives the whole variable domain SQTIHQWPATLVQPVGSPLSLECTVEGTSNPNLYWYRQAAGRGLQLLFYSVGIGQISSEVPQNLSASRPQDRQFILSSKKLLLSDSGFYLCAWSIARINQPQHFGDGTRLSIL.

The gene calls are TRBV7-9 and TRBJ2-7; D ambiguous. The CDR3 loop spans 12 amino acids. V lost 5 bases, J lost 4 bases, and 9 bases lay in between. Germline V gives CDR1 SEHNR, CDR2 FQNEAQ (reference sequence). CDR3 DNA sequence: TGTGCCAGCAGCGGGATTGGGTACGAGCAGTACTTC. Protein: CASSGIGYEQYF. Full variable domain (rest looked up from reference TRBV7-9 and TRBJ2-7): DTGVSQNPRHKITKRGQNVTFRCDPISEHNRLYWYRQTLGQGPEFLTYFQNEAQLEKSRLLSDRFSAERPKGSFSTLEIQRTEQGDSAMYLCASSGIGYEQYFGPGTRLTVT.

J is TRBJ2-7 and V is TRBV5-1, with 9 bases identical to TRBD1. Looked up from germline, CDR1 is SGHRS and CDR2 is YFSETQ. The ends lost 0 bases at V and 2 bases at J; junction bases unmatched: 6. This CDR3 has 16 amino acids. In DNA, the CDR3 is TGCGCCAGCAGCTTGGGACAGGGGGATGGGGCCTACGAGCAGTACTTC. Translating it yields CASSLGQGDGAYEQYF. Variable domain in full (rest from reference TRBV5-1 and TRBJ2-7): KAGVTQTPRYLIKTRGQQVTLSCSPISGHRSVSWYQQTPGQGLQFLFEYFSETQRNKGNFPGRFSGRQFSNSRSEMNVSTLELGDSALYLCASSLGQGDGAYEQYFGPGTRLTVT.

Concerning this clone itself: A far larger clone is one nucleotide away, so this likely arose from a read error. This chain links TRBV29-1 with TRBJ2-3, with 9 bases lining up with TRBD2. The CDR3 loop spans 15 amino acids. Germline-derived CDR1 and CDR2 are SQVTM and ANQGSEA. J was trimmed by 2 bases and V by 4 bases; bases with no gene match: 7. This CDR3 reads CSVGLAGDITDTQYF. The DNA for the CDR3 is TGCAGCGTTGGTTTAGCGGGAGATATCACAGATACGCAGTATTTT.

About this clone: No conserved phenylalanine or tryptophan ends this CDR3, so it is likely a read error. V usage is TRBV28 and J usage is TRBJ2-7, with 9 bases identical to TRBD1. The CDR3 covers 15 residues. Trimming took 6 bases from V and 2 from J; bases not matched to a gene: 8. Germline loops: CDR1 MDHEN, CDR2 SYDVKM. CDR3 nucleotide sequence: TGTGCCAGCAGCCGGACAGGGGCGGCTGCCTACGAGCAGTACTCC. Translating it yields CASSRTGAAAYEQYS.

With regard to this clone: This CDR3 is also generated by other DNA sequences in the sample. The chain joins TRBV29-1 to TRBJ2-1, with 9 nucleotides matching TRBD2. V shed 5 bases, J shed 1 base, and the junction held 3 bases outside the gene matches. Germline V CDR1 and CDR2: SQVTM, ANQGSEA. This CDR3 is 14 amino acids long. The CDR3 is CSVQAGGSYNEQFF. CDR3 nucleotide sequence: TGCAGCGTTCAAGCGGGAGGTTCCTACAATGAGCAGTTCTTC.

This clone was observed once. This chain uses TRBV28 with TRBJ1-1; 8 bases agree with TRBD1. Trimming removed 8 bases from V and 11 bases from J; junction bases left unmatched: 13. Germline lookup yields CDR1 MDHEN and CDR2 SYDVKM. There are 13 residues in the CDR3. The CDR3 DNA is TGTGCCAGCCAAGAGACAGGGGTGGTGATCGCTTTCTTT. It specifies CASQETGVVIAFF.

Comment on this clone: This sample includes further DNA sequences coding for the same CDR3. The chain is built from TRBV5-1 and TRBJ1-1, with 8 bases identical to TRBD1. Trimming took 2 bases from V and 4 from J; bases not matched to a gene: 4. The CDR3 has 14 amino acids. CDR1 SGHRS and CDR2 YFSETQ come from the germline V gene. The CDR3 nucleotides read TGCGCCAGCAGCTTTCAGGGGGCGGGCACTGAAGCTTTCTTT. It specifies CASSFQGAGTEAFF.

The chain combines TRBV2 with TRBJ1-1; 10 bases fit TRBD1. The CDR3 extends over 13 amino acids. J gave up 12 bases and V 0 bases, and 4 bases lay outside the gene matches. Germline CDR1 SNHLY, CDR2 FYNNEI. CDR3 nucleotide sequence: TGTGCCAGCAGTGAAGCTAGACAGGGGGCGTCTTTCTTT. Translation: CASSEARQGASFF.

The J gene is TRBJ1-2, the V gene TRBV5-1; D is ambiguous. Germline assignment: CDR1 SGHRS and CDR2 YFSETQ. This CDR3 spans 11 amino acids. With 4 bases removed from V and 8 bases from J, the gap between germline ends came to 9 bases. As DNA, the CDR3 is TGCGCCAGCAGCGATCAACTGGGCTACACCTTC. Protein: CASSDQLGYTF.

The chain couples TRBV2 to TRBJ1-5; D unclear. Germline V lookup: CDR1 SNHLY, CDR2 FYNNEI. The germline V and J ends were trimmed by 6 bases and 0 bases, with 9 bases remaining between them. The CDR3 length is 14 residues. CDR3 region: CASSPLNSNQPQHF. As DNA, the CDR3 is TGTGCCAGCAGCCCACTAAATAGCAATCAGCCCCAGCATTTT.

The chain carries TRBV5-1 and TRBJ1-2; possible D gene TRBD1, 6 bases. CDR1 and CDR2 from the germline V gene are SGHRS and YFSETQ. CDR3 length equals 15 residues. With 4 bases removed from V and 0 bases from J, the gap between germline ends came to 13 bases. DNA for the CDR3: TGCGCCAGCAGCGTAGATGGACAGCCTAACTATGGCTACACCTTC. It codes for CASSVDGQPNYGYTF.

The rearrangement links TRBV28 to TRBJ2-3; 9 bases are a match to TRBD1. The germline CDR1 and CDR2 sequences are MDHEN and SYDVKM. Trimming took 4 bases from V and 5 from J; bases not matched to a gene: 4. The CDR3 has 14 amino acids. The CDR3 loop is CASSYPGQGDTQYF. In nucleotides, the CDR3 is TGTGCCAGCAGTTATCCGGGACAGGGAGATACGCAGTATTTT.

The CDR3 protein is CASSPRQIDGYTF. Here the CDR3 DNA reads TGTGCCAGCAGCCCCCGACAGATAGACGGCTACACCTTC. The V gene is TRBV7-2, the J gene TRBJ1-2; D possibly corresponds to TRBD1 (5 bases). V lost 5 bases and J 8 bases, leaving 15 bases between the germline ends. CDR3 size: 13 residues. Germline-derived CDR1 and CDR2 are SGHTA and FQGNSA.

The chain links TRBV27 to TRBJ2-3; TRBD1 matches at 11 bases. V was clipped by 6 bases and J by 4 bases; unmatched bases: 15. Per the germline V gene, CDR1 is MNHEY and CDR2 is SMNVEV (reference sequence). The CDR3 covers 18 residues. The CDR3, as DNA: TGTGCCAGCAGAGAACTACCCGGGACAGGGGGTGGCGCAGATACGCAGTATTTT. This codes for CASRELPGTGGGADTQYF.

V and J are TRBV18 and TRBJ2-3; D uncertain. Trimming pared 3 bases from V and 3 bases from J, leaving 10 bases between. CDR1 and CDR2 (germline): KGHSH, LQKENI. The CDR3 sequence is 14 residues long. CDR3 loop: CASSPPWGTDTQYF. The CDR3, as DNA: TGTGCCAGCTCACCCCCCTGGGGAACAGATACGCAGTATTTT.

Points on this clone: Other DNA variants within this sample encode the same CDR3. The chain links TRBV28 to TRBJ2-5, with 10 bases matching TRBD1. This CDR3 is 14 amino acids long. The V gene's germline CDR1 is MDHEN and CDR2 SYDVKM. The V gene end was trimmed by 3 bases and the J gene end by 4 bases; junction bases not matched to a gene: 2. For the CDR3, the DNA is TGTGCCAGCAGTTTCGACAGGGGGCGAGAGACCCAGTACTTC. It translates to CASSFDRGRETQYF. Drawing the rest from reference TRBV28 and TRBJ2-5, the complete variable domain is DVKVTQSSRYLVKRTGEKVFLECVQDMDHENMFWYRQDPGLGLRLIYFSYDVKMKEKGDIPEGYSVSREKKERFSLILESASTNQTSMYLCASSFDRGRETQYFGPGTRLLVL.

This rearrangement joins TRBV2 to TRBJ1-1; possibly TRBD1 for D (6 bases). The CDR3 spans 11 residues. Looked up from germline, CDR1 is SNHLY and CDR2 is FYNNEI. V shed 7 bases and J shed 8 bases, with 11 bases lying between them. CDR3 protein: CASKAGVEAFF. The CDR3 DNA follows: TGTGCCAGCAAAGCAGGGGTGGAAGCTTTCTTT. Using reference TRBV2 and TRBJ1-1 for the parts outside the CDR3, the full variable domain is EPEVTQTPSHQVTQMGQEVILRCVPISNHLYFYWYRQILGQKVEFLVSFYNNEISEKSEIFDDQFSVERPDGSNFTLKIRSTKLEDSAMYFCASKAGVEAFFGQGTRLTVV.

This chain joins TRBV6-6 and TRBJ1-5; the D gene is possibly TRBD1 (6 bases). Germline V lookup: CDR1 MNHNY, CDR2 SVGAGI (reference sequence). There are 13 residues in the CDR3. The V gene lost 5 bases and the J gene lost 6 bases, with 11 bases spanning the gap. CDR3 nucleotides: TGTGCCAGCAGTCCACAGGGCGGTCAGCCCCAGCATTTT. Translating it yields CASSPQGGQPQHF.